The present T cell receptor (beta chain) was sequenced within a study of blood T cell repertoires in COVID-19. Assay used: immunoSEQ multiplex PCR; TCRdb lists only in-frame clones, some missing. This table holds about 110,000 clones, approximately 80% found once. The CDR3 covers 14 residues. Trimming left V 0 bases short and J 6 bases short, with 11 bases between. Germline V gives CDR1 LGHDT, CDR2 YNNKEL (reference sequence). The rearrangement uses TRBV3-1 (or the pseudogene TRBV3-2) and TRBJ1-1; D uncertain. This receptor was identified in a man older than 75 with acute or convalescent COVID-19. Sequencing was carried out using peripheral blood. CDR3 loop: CASSQDYKEAEAFF. The CDR3 bases are TGTGCCAGCAGCCAAGACTACAAGGAGGCTGAAGCTTTCTTT.